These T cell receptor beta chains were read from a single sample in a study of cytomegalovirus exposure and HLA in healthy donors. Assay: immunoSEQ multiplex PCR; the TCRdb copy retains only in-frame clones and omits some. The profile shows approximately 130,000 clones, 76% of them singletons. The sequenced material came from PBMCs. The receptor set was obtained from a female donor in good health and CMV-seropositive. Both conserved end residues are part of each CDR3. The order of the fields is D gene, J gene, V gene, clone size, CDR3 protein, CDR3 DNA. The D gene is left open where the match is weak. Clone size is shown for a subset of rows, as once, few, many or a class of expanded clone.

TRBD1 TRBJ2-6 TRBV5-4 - CASSSGTGGSGANVLTF TGTGCCAGCAGCTCTGGGACAGGGGGATCCGGGGCCAACGTCCTGACTTTC
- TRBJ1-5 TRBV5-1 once CASSLTGNSNQPQHF TGCGCCAGCAGCTTAACAGGAAATAGCAATCAGCCCCAGCATTTT
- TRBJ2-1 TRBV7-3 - CASSNLGQGINEQFF TGTGCCAGCAGCAATTTGGGGCAGGGGATCAATGAGCAGTTCTTC
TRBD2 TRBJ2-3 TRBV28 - CASSPTPGTSGGGTDTQYF TGTGCCAGCAGTCCAACCCCGGGGACTAGCGGGGGGGGGACAGATACGCAGTATTTT
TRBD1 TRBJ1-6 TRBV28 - CASKNLGQGARSPLHF TGTGCCAGCAAAAACTTGGGGCAGGGGGCAAGGTCACCCCTCCACTTT
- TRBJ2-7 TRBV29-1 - CSVGVNSRSEQYF TGCAGCGTTGGTGTTAACAGCCGATCCGAGCAGTACTTC
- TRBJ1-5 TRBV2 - CASAGAWQPQHF TGTGCCAGCGCAGGGGCTTGGCAGCCCCAGCATTTT
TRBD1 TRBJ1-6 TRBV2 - CASSHDRDRVYNSPLHF TGTGCCAGCAGTCACGACCGGGACAGGGTCTATAATTCACCCCTCCACTTT
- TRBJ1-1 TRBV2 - CASRLDTLNTEAFF TGTGCCAGCAGATTAGACACCCTGAACACTGAAGCTTTCTTT
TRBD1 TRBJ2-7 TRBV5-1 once CASSKDRGYEQYF TGCGCCAGCAGCAAGGACAGGGGTTACGAGCAGTACTTC
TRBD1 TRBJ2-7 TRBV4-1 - CASSQSPGQGSYEQYF TGCGCCAGCAGCCAATCACCGGGACAGGGGTCCTACGAGCAGTACTTC